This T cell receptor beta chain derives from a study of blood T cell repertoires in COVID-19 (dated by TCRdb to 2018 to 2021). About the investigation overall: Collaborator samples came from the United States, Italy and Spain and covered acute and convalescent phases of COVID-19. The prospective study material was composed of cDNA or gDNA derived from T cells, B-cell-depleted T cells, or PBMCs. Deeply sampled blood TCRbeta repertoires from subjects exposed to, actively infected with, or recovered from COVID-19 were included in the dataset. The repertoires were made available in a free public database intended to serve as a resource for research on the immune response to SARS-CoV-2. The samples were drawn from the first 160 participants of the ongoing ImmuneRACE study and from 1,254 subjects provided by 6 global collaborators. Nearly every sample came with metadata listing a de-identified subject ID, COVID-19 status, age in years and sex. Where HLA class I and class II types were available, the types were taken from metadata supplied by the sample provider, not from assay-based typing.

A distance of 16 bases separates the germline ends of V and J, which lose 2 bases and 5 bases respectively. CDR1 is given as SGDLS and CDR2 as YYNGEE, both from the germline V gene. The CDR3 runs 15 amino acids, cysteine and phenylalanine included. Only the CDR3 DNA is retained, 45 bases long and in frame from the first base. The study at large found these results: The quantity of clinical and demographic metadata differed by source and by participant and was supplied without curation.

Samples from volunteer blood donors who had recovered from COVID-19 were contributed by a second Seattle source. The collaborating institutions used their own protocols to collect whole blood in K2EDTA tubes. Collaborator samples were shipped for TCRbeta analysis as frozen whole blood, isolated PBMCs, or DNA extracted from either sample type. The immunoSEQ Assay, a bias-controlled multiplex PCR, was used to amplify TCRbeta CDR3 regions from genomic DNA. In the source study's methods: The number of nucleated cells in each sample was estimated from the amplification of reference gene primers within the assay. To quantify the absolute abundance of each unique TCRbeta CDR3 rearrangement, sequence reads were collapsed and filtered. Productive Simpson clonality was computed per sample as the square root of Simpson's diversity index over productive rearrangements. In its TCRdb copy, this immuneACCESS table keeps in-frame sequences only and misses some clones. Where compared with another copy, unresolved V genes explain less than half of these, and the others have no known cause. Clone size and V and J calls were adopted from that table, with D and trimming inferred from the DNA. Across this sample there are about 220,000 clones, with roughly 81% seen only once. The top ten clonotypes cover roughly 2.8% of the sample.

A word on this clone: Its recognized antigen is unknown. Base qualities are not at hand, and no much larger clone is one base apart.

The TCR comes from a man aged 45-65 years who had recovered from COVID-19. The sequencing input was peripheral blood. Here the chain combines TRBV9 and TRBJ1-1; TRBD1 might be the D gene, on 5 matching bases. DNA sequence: TGTGCCAGCAGCGTTCTCGACAGTAAACGGACTGAAGCTTTCTTT. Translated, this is CASSVLDSKRTEAFF.